The entry below gives a single T cell receptor (beta chain) sequence along with its context. The antigen is unknown. The data belong to a study of beta chain features in type 1 diabetes. Background on the study: Summed over all samples, the examined sorted cells came to 107,917,701.

Study-wide results and limits: Type 1 diabetes patients had TCRB CDR3s that were shorter (moderately but significantly so) in all four CD4+ subsets.

The study reverse transcribed the entire isolated RNA, so it sequenced expressed TCRB transcripts. The average read count of naive, central memory and regulatory T cell samples was about 3.57 million. Measured with immunoSEQ multiplex PCR; TCRdb has only the in-frame clones, and not every one. In the table there are around 300,000 clones, approximately 10% of which are singletons. The receptor's source is a woman aged 25 to 45 in good health. The source material was naive CD4+ T cells from blood.

This CDR3 reads CASSYFKGLASGEQYF. CDR3 DNA sequence: TGTGCCAGCAGTTACTTTAAGGGACTAGCATCGGGTGAGCAGTACTTC. This chain joins TRBV6-5 and TRBJ2-7, with TRBD2 matching 9 bases. This CDR3 spans 16 amino acids. CDR1 and CDR2 (germline): MNHEY, SVGAGI. V was pared by 1 base and J by 7 bases, with 11 bases of the junction left unmatched.